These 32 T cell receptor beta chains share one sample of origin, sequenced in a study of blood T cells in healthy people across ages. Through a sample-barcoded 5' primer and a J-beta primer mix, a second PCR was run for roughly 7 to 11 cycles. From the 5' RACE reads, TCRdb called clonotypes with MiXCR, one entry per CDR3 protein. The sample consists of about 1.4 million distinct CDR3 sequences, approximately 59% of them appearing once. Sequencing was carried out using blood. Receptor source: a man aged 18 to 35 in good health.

In nucleotides, the CDR3 is TGTGCCAGCAGCTTAAACAGGGATGAAAATGGCTACACCTTC. Its protein is CASSLNRDENGYTF. The chain uses TRBV11-1 and TRBJ1-2; D is perhaps TRBD1 (6 bases). The CDR3 covers 14 residues. The germline V gene has CDR1 SGHAT and CDR2 FQDESV (reference sequence). V gave up 2 bases and J gave up 6 bases, with 13 bases separating them. The variable domain in full, with the rest retrieved from reference TRBV11-1 and TRBJ1-2, is EAEVAQSPRYKITEKSQAVAFWCDPISGHATLYWYRQILGQGPELLVQFQDESVVDDSQLPKDRFSAERLKGVDSTLKIQPAELGDSAMYLCASSLNRDENGYTFGSGTRLTVV.

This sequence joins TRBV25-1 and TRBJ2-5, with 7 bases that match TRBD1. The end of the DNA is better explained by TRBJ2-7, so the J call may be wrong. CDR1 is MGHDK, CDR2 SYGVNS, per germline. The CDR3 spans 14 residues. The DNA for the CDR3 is TGTGCCAGCACCCGACAGGGAAGTGGGTACGAGCAGTACTTC. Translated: CASTRQGSGYEQYF.

Written as DNA, the CDR3 is TGTGCCAGCAGTGGACAGGGGCTTAACTATGGCTACACCTTC. It is translated as CASSGQGLNYGYTF. This chain connects TRBV7-9 to TRBJ1-2, with 9 bases fitting TRBD1. Germline V gene sequence: CDR1 SEHNR, CDR2 FQNEAQ (reference sequence). Unmatched junction bases numbered 3, after V lost 6 bases and J lost 1 base. The CDR3 is made up of 14 amino acids.

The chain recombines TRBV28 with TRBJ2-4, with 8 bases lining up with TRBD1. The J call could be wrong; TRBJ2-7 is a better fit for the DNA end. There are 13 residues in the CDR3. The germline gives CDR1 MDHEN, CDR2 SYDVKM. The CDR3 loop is CASMGQDSYEQYF. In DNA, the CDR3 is TGTGCCAGCATGGGACAGGATAGCTACGAGCAGTACTTC.

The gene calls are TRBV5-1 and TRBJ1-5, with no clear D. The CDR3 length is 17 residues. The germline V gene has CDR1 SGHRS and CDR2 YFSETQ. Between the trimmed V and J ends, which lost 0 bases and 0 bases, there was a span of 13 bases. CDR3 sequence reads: CASSLVRPGYSNQPQHF. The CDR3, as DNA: TGCGCCAGCAGCTTGGTTCGCCCAGGCTATAGCAATCAGCCCCAGCATTTT.

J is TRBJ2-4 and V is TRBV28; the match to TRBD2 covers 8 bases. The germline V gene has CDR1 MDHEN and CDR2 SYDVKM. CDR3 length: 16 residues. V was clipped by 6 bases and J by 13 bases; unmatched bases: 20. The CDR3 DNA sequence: TGTGCCAGCAGGATCGGAGCGGGGGAGTGGTATGGGGAGCAGTACTTC. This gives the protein CASRIGAGEWYGEQYF.

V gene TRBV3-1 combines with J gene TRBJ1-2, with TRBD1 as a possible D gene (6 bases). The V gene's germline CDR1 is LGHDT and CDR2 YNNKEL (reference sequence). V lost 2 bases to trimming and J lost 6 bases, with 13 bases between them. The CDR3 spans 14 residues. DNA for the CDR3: TGTGCCAGCAGCCAATCCCACAGGGCCCATGGCTACACCTTC. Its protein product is CASSQSHRAHGYTF.

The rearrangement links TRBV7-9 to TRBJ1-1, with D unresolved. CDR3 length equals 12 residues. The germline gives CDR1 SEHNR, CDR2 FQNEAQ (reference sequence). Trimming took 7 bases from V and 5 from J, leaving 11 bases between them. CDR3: CASKGFRTEAFF. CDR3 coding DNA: TGTGCCAGCAAAGGGTTTCGTACTGAAGCTTTCTTT.

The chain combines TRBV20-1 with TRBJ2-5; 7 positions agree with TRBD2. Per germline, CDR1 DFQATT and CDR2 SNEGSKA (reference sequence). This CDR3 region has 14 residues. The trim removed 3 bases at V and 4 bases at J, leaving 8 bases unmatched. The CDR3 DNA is TGCAGTGCTAGCCGCGGGAGTCGTGGAGAGACCCAGTACTTC. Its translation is CSASRGSRGETQYF.

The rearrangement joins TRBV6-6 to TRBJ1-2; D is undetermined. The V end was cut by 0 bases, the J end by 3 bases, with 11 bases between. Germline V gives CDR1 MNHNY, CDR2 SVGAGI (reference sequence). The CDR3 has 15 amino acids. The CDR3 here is CASSYSASGDYGYTF. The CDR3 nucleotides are TGTGCCAGCAGTTACTCTGCTTCCGGAGACTATGGCTACACCTTC.

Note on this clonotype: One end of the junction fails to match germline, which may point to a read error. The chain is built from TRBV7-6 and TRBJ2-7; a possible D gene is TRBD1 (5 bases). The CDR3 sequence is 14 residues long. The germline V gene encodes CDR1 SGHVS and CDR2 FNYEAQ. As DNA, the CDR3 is TGTGCCATCAGCTTAGGGGCGCTCTCCCACGAGCAGTACTTC. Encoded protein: CAISLGALSHEQYF.

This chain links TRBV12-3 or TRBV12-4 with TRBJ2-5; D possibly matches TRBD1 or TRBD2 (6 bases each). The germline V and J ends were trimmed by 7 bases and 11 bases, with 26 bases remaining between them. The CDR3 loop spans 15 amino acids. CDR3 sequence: CASTPGEAWNNEQYF. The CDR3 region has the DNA TGTGCCAGCACCCCAGGGGAGGCTTGGAACAATGAGCAGTACTTC.

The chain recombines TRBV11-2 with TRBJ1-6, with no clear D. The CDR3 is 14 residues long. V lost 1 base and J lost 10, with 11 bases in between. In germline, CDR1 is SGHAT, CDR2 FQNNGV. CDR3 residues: CASSLGQEESPLHF. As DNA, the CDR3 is TGTGCCAGCAGCTTAGGGCAGGAGGAGTCACCCCTCCACTTT.

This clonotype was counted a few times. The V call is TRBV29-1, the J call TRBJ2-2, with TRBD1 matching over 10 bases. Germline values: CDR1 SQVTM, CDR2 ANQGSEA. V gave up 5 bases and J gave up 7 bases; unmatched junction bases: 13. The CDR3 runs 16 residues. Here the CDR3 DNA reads TGCAGCGTTCCCGCCCTGGACAGGGGGTGGAACGGGGAGCTGTTTTTT. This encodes CSVPALDRGWNGELFF.

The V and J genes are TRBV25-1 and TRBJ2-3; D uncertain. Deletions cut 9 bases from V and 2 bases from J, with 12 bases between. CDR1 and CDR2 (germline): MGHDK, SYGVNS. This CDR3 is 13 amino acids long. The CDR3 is CASLNTYTDTQYF. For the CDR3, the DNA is TGTGCCAGTCTAAACACCTACACAGATACGCAGTATTTT.

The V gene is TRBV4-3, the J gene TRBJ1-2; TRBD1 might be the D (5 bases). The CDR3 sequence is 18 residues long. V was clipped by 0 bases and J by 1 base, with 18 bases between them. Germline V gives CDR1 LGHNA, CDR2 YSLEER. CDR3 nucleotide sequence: TGCGCCAGCAGCCAAGATCGAGTCGGGACTCTTTTTAACTATGGCTACACCTTC. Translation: CASSQDRVGTLFNYGYTF.

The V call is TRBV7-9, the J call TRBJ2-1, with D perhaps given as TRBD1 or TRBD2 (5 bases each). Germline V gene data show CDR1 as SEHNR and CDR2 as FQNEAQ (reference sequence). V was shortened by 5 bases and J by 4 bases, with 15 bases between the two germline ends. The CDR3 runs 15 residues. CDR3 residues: CASSPEGREYNEQFF. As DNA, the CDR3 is TGTGCCAGCAGCCCCGAGGGACGTGAATACAATGAGCAGTTCTTC.

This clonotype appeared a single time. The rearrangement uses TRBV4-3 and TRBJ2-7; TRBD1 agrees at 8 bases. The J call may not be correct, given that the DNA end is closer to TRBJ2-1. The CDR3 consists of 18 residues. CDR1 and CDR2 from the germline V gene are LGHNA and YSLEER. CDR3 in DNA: TGCGCCAGCAGCCAAGAAACCCATTCCGGGACAGGACACAATGAGCAGTTCTTC. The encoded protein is CASSQETHSGTGHNEQFF.

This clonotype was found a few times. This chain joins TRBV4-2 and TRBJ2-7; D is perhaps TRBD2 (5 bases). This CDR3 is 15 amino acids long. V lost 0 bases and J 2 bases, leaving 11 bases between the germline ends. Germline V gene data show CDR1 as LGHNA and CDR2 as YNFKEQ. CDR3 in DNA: TGTGCCAGCAGCCAAGATAGAGGACTGACCTACGAGCAGTACTTC. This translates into CASSQDRGLTYEQYF.

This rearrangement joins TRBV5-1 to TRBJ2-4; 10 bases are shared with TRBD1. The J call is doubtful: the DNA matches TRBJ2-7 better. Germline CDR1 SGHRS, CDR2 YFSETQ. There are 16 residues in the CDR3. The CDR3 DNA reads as TGCGCCAGCAGCTCACCCGGCAGACAGGGGGCTTACGAGCAGTACTTC. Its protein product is CASSSPGRQGAYEQYF.

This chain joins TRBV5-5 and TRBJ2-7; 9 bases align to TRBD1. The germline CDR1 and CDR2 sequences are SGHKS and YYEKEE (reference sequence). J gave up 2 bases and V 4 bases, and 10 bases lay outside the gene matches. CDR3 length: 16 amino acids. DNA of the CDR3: TGTGCCAGCAGCCCAAGTGGGGGACAGGGAGCCTACGAGCAGTACTTC. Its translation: CASSPSGGQGAYEQYF.

This CDR3 is CASSHIERDEQYF. CDR3 bases: TGCGCCAGCAGCCATATAGAGCGGGACGAGCAGTACTTC. The chain joins TRBV4-3 to TRBJ2-1, with a weak D call TRBD2 (6 bases). The J call may not be correct, given that the DNA end is closer to TRBJ2-7. Per germline, CDR1 LGHNA and CDR2 YSLEER. This CDR3 contains 13 residues.

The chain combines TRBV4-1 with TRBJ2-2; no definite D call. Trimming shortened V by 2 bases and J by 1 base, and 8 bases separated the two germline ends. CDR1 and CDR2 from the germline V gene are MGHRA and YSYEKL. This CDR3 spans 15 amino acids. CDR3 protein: CASSQPTRNTGELFF. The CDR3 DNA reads TGCGCCAGCAGCCAACCCACACGGAACACCGGGGAGCTGTTTTTT.

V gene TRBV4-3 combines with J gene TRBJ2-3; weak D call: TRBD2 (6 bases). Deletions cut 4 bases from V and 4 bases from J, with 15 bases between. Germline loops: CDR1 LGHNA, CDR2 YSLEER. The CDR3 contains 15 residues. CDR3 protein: CASSPQGRRADTQYF. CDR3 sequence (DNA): TGCGCCAGCAGCCCCCAGGGAAGGAGGGCAGATACGCAGTATTTT.

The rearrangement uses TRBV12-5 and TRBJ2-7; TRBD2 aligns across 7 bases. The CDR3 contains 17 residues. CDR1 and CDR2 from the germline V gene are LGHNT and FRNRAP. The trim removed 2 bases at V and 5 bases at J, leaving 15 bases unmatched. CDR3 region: CASGLYPDSLAAHEQYF. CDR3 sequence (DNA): TGTGCTAGTGGTTTGTATCCCGACAGTCTAGCGGCCCACGAGCAGTACTTC.

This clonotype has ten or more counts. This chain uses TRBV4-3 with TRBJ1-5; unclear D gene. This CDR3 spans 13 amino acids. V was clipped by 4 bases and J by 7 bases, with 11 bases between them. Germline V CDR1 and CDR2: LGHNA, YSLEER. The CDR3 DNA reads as TGCGCCAGCAGCCCAGCTCAAAGCCAGCCCCAGCATTTT. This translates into CASSPAQSQPQHF.

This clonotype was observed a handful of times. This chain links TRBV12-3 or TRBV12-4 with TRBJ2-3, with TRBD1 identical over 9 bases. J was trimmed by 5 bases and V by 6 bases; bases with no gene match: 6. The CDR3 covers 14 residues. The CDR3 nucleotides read TGTGCCAGCAGCCCAGGACAGGGGCAAGATACGCAGTATTTT. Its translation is CASSPGQGQDTQYF.

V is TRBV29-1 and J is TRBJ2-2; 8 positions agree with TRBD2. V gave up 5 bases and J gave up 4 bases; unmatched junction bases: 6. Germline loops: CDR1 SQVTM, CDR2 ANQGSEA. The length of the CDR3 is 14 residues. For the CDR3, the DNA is TGCAGCGTTAGGAGCGGGAGTGGCACCGGGGAGCTGTTTTTT. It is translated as CSVRSGSGTGELFF.

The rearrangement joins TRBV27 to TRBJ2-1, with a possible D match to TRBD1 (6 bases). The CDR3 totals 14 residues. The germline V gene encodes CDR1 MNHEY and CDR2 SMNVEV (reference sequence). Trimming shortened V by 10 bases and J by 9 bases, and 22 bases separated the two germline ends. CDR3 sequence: CAIGQGSSWGEQFF. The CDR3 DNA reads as TGTGCCATCGGGCAGGGGTCTTCCTGGGGTGAGCAGTTCTTC.

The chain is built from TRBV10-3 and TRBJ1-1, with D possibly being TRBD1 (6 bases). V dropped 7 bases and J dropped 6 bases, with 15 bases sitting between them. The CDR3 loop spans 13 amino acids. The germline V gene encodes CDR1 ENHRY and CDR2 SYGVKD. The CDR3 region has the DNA TGTGCCATCACCACGGACAGCTGGGCTGAAGCTTTCTTT. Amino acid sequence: CAITTDSWAEAFF.

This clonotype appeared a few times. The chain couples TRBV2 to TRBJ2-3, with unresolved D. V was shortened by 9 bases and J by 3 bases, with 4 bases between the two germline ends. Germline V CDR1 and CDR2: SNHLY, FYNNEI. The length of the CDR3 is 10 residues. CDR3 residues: CARLTDTQYF. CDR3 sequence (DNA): TGTGCCAGATTAACAGATACGCAGTATTTT.

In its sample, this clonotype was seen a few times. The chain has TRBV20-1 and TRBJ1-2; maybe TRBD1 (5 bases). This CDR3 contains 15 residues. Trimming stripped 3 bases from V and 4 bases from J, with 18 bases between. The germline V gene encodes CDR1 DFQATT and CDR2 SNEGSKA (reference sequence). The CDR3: CSASDPLGQPYGYTF. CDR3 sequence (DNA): TGCAGTGCTAGTGACCCTTTGGGGCAACCCTATGGCTACACCTTC.